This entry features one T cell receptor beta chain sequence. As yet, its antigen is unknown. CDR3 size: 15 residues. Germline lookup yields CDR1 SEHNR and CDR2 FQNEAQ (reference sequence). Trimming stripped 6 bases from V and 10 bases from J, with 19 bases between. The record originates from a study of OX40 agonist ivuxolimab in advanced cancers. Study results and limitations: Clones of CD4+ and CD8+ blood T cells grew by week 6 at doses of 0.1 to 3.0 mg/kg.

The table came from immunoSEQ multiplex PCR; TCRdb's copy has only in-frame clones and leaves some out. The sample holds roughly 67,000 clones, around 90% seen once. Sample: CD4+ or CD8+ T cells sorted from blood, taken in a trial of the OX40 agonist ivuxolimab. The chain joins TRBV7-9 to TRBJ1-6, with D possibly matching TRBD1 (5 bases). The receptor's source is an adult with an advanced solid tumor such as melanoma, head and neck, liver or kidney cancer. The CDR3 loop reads CASSIDSPLGSPLHF. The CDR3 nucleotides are TGTGCCAGCAGTATCGACAGCCCCCTAGGATCACCCCTCCACTTT.